Here is one TCR beta chain with its context. Its antigen is not known. This entry belongs to a study of T cells expressing NK-cell markers. In generating TCR beta cDNA, 5'RACE template switching with UMIs was used. TCRdb processed the 5' RACE reads again and assigns one entry to each CDR3 protein, with no DNA. Recorded here are 300,000 to 450,000 distinct CDR3 sequences; the top ten clones represent 5% to 5.5%. This CDR3 is built from 14 residues. Per the germline V gene, CDR1 is GTSNPN and CDR2 is SVGIG (reference sequence). The study, taken as a whole, reports: Clones of NKG2C+ T cells that had expanded were of unclear HCMV specificity.

The clonotype was recovered from a man between 18 and 69 years old in good health. Specimen: blood T cells: a sorted CD56 or NKG2C T cell subset, CD4+ or CD8+ T cells, or bulk PBMC T cells (not recorded which). The V and J genes are TRBV30 and TRBJ2-7; TCRdb selects TRBD1, and the lack of DNA leaves this call unchecked. The CDR3 protein is CAWDRGLPPDEQYF.